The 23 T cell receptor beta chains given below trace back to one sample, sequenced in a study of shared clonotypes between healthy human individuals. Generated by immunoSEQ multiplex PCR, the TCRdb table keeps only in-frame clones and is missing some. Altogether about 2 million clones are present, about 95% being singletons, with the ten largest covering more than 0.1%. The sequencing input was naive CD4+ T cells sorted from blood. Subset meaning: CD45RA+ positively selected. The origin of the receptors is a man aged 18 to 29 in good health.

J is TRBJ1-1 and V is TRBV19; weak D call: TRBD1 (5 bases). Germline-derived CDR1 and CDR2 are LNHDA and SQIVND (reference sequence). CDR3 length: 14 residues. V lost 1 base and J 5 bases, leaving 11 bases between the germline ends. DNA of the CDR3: TGTGCCAGTAGTATAGGGGGCGCAGGGACTGAAGCTTTCTTT. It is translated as CASSIGGAGTEAFF. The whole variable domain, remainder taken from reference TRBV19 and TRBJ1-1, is DGGITQSPKYLFRKEGQNVTLSCEQNLNHDAMYWYRQDPGQGLRLIYYSQIVNDFQKGDIAEGYSVSREKKESFPLTVTSAQKNPTAFYLCASSIGGAGTEAFFGQGTRLTVV.

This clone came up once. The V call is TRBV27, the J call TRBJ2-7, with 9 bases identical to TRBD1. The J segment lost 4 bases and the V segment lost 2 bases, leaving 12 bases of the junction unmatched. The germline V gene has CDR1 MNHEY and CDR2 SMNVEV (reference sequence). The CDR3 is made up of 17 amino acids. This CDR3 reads CASSLAFTSGQGYEQYF. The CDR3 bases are TGTGCCAGCAGTTTAGCCTTCACCTCGGGACAGGGTTACGAGCAGTACTTC.

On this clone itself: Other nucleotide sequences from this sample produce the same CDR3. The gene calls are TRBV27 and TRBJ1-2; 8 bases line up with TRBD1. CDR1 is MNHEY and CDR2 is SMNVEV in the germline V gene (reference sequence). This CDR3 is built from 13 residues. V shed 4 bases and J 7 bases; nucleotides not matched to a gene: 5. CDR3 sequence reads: CASSSQGAGGYTF. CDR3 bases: TGTGCCAGCAGTTCCCAGGGGGCGGGTGGCTACACCTTC.

The CDR3 region is CASSGSGNEQFF. For the CDR3, the DNA is TGCGCCAGCAGCGGAAGCGGTAATGAGCAGTTCTTC. The rearrangement joins TRBV5-1 to TRBJ2-1; maybe TRBD2 (5 bases). CDR1 and CDR2 (germline): SGHRS, YFSETQ. Deletions cut 4 bases from V and 7 bases from J, with 9 bases between. The CDR3 is 12 residues long.

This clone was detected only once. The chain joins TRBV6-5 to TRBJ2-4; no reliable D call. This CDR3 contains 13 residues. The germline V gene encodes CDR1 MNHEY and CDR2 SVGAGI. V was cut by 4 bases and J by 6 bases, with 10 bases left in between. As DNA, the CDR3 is TGTGCCAGCAGTTCCGGGCCAAGAAACATTCAGTACTTC. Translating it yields CASSSGPRNIQYF.

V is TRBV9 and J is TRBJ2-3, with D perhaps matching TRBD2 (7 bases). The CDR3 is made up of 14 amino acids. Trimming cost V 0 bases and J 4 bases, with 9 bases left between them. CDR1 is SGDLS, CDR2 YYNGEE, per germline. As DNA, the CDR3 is TGTGCCAGCAGCGTAGGGGAGGGGGCAGATACGCAGTATTTT. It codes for CASSVGEGADTQYF. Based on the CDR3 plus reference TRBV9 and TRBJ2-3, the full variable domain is DSGVTQTPKHLITATGQRVTLRCSPRSGDLSVYWYQQSLDQGLQFLIQYYNGEERAKGNILERFSAQQFPDLHSELNLSSLELGDSALYFCASSVGEGADTQYFGPGTRLTVL.

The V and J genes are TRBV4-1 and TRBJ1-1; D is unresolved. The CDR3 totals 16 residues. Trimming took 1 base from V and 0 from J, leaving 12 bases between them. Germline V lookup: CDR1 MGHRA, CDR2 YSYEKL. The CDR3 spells CASSQVPVRMNTEAFF. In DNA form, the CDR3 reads TGCGCCAGCAGCCAAGTCCCGGTCAGAATGAACACTGAAGCTTTCTTT.

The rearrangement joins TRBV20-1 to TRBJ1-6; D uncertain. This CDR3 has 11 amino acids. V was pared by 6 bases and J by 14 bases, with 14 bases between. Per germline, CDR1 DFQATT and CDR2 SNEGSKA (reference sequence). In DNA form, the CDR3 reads TGCAGTGCAGGAGACTCCCTCTCCCTCCACTTT. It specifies CSAGDSLSLHF.

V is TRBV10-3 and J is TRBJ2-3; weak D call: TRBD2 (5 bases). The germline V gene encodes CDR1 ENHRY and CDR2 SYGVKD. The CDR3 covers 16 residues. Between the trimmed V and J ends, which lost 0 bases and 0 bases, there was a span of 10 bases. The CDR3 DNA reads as TGTGCCATCAGTGAGTCGATAGCGTCTAGCACAGATACGCAGTATTTT. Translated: CAISESIASSTDTQYF.

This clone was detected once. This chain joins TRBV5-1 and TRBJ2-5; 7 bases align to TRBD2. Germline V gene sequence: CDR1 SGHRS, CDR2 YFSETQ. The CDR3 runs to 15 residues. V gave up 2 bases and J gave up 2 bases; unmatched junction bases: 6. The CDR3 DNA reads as TGCGCCAGCAGCTTAGGACGCGGGGGACAAGAGACCCAGTACTTC. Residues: CASSLGRGGQETQYF. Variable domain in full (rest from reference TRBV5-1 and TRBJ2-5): KAGVTQTPRYLIKTRGQQVTLSCSPISGHRSVSWYQQTPGQGLQFLFEYFSETQRNKGNFPGRFSGRQFSNSRSEMNVSTLELGDSALYLCASSLGRGGQETQYFGPGTRLLVL.

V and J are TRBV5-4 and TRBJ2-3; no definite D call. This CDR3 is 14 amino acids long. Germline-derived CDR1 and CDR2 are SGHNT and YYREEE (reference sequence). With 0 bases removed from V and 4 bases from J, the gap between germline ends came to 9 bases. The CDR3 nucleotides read TGTGCCAGCAGCTTGGGCGATGGGGCAGATACGCAGTATTTT. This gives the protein CASSLGDGADTQYF.

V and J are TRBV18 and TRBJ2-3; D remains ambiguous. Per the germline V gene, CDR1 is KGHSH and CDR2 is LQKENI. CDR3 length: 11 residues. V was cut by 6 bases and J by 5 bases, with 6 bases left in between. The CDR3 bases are TGTGCCAGCTCCTTCCAAGATACGCAGTATTTT. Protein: CASSFQDTQYF. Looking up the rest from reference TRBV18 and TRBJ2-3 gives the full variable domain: NAGVMQNPRHLVRRRGQEARLRCSPMKGHSHVYWYRQLPEEGLKFMVYLQKENIIDESGMPKERFSAEFPKEGPSILRIQQVVRGDSAAYFCASSFQDTQYFGPGTRLTVL.

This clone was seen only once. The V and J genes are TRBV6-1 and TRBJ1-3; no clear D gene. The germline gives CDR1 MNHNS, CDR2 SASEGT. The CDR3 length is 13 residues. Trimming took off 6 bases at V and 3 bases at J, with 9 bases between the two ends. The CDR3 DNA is TGTGCCAGCAGCCGGGGTGGTGGAAACACCATATATTTT. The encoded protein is CASSRGGGNTIYF.

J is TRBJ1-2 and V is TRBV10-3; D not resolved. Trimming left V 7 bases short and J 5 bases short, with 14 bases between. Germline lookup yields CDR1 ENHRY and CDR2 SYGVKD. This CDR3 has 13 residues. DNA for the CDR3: TGTGCCATCACTGCGGACCCACAATATGGCTACACCTTC. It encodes CAITADPQYGYTF.

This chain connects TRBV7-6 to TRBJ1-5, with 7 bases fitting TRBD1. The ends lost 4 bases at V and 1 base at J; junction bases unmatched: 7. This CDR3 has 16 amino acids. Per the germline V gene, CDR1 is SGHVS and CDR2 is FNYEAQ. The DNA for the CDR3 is TGTGCCAGCAGCTCCCATCCACAGGGGAGCAATCAGCCCCAGCATTTT. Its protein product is CASSSHPQGSNQPQHF.

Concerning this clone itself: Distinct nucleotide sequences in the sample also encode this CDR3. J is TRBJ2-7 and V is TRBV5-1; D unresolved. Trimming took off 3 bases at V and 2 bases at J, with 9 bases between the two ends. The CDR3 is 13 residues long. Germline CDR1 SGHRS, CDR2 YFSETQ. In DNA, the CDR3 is TGCGCCAGCAGCTCTACTGGAGCCTACGAGCAGTACTTC. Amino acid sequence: CASSSTGAYEQYF.

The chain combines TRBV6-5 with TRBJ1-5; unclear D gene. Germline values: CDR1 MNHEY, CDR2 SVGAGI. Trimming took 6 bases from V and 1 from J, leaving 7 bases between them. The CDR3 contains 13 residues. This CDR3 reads CASRVGSNQPQHF. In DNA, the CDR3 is TGTGCCAGCAGAGTAGGGAGCAATCAGCCCCAGCATTTT.

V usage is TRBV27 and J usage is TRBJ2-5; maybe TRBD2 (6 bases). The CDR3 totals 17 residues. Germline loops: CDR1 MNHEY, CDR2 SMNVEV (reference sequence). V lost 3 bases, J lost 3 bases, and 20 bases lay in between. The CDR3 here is CASSFGAGTPREETQYF. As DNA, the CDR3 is TGTGCCAGCAGTTTCGGGGCGGGGACCCCGAGAGAAGAGACCCAGTACTTC.

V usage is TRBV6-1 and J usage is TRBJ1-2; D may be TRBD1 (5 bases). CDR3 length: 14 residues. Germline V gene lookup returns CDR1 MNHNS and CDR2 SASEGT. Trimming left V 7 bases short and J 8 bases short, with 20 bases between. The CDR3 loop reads CASITLSGWSGYTF. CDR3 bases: TGTGCCAGCATCACCCTTTCAGGGTGGAGCGGCTACACCTTC.

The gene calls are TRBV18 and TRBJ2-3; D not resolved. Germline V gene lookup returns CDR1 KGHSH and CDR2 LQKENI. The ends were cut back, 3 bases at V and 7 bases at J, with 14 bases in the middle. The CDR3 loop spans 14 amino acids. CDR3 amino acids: CASSPSDIEYTQYF. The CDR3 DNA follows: TGTGCCAGCTCACCCTCAGACATCGAATATACGCAGTATTTT.

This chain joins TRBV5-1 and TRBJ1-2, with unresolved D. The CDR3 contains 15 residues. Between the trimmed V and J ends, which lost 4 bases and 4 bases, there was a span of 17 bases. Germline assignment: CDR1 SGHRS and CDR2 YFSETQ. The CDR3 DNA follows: TGCGCCAGCAGCCCAACGGCTCAGTCTAGCTATGGCTACACCTTC. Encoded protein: CASSPTAQSSYGYTF.

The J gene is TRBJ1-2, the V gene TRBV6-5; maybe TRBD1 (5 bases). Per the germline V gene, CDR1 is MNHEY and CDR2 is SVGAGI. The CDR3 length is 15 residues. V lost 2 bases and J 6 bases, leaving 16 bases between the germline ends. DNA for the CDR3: TGTGCCAGCAGTTACGCGGCAGGGAAAAGCCATGGCTACACCTTC. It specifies CASSYAAGKSHGYTF.

The CDR3 loop is CASNRAGLSTDTQYF. The CDR3 region has the DNA TGTGCCAGCAATCGAGCGGGACTATCCACAGATACGCAGTATTTT. The chain couples TRBV14 to TRBJ2-3; 7 bases agree with TRBD2. Germline CDR1 and CDR2: SGHDN and FVKESK. Trimming at V came to 7 bases and at J to 2 bases, leaving 9 bases not matched to a gene. The CDR3 contains 15 residues.